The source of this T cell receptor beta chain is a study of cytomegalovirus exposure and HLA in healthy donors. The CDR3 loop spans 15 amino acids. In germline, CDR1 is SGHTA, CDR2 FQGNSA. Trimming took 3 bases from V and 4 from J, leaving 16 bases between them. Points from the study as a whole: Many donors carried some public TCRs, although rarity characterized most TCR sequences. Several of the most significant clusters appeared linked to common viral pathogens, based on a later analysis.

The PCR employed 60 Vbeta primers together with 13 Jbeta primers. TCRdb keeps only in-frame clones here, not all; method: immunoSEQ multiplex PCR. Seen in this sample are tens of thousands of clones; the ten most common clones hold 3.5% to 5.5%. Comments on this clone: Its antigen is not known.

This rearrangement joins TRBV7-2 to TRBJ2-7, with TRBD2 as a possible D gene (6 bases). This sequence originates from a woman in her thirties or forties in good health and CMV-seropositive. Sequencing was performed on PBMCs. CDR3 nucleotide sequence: TGTGCCAGCAGCTTCCGCGGCGGGAAGGGGTACGAGCAGTACTTC. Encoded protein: CASSFRGGKGYEQYF.